A selection of T cell receptor beta chains follows, all from one sample in a study of blood T cell repertoires in COVID-19. Method: immunoSEQ multiplex PCR; TCRdb's copy keeps in-frame clones and lacks some. The top ten hold 2.5% to 3% of the sample, which has 160,000 or so clones, more than 70% seen once. Input material: peripheral blood. The source of these receptors is a man aged 55 to 70 with acute or convalescent COVID-19. CDR3s include the opening cysteine and the closing phenylalanine or tryptophan. D genes are given only for firm matches. Only some rows state a clone size, as once, few, many or a class for expanded clones.

cdr3_aa,cdr3_nt,j_call,v_call,clone_size,d_call
CASSLVTYEQYF,TGTGCCAGCAGCCTCGTAACCTACGAGCAGTACTTC,TRBJ2-7,TRBV3-1/TRBV3-2,NA,NA
CASSQEGLGAKANYGYTF,TGCGCCAGCAGCCAAGAGGGTCTGGGGGCGAAAGCTAACTATGGCTACACCTTC,TRBJ1-2,TRBV4-1,NA,NA
CASKVRDSGGTGELFF,TGTGCCAGCAAAGTGCGGGATAGCGGGGGGACCGGGGAGCTGTTTTTT,TRBJ2-2,TRBV2,NA,TRBD2
CSGCTDSYNEQFF,TGCAGCGGCTGTACCGACAGTTACAATGAGCAGTTCTTC,TRBJ2-1,TRBV29-1,few,NA
CASGGGVNTEAFF,TGTGCCAGCGGAGGGGGCGTGAACACTGAAGCTTTCTTT,TRBJ1-1,TRBV27,NA,TRBD1
CASSIGRNTEAFF,TGTGCCAGTAGTATAGGGAGGAACACTGAAGCTTTCTTT,TRBJ1-1,TRBV19,few,NA
CASIAVGGYQGYTF,TGTGCCAGCATCGCCGTGGGAGGGTACCAAGGCTACACCTTC,TRBJ1-2,TRBV6-5,NA,NA
CASSLGLADSQETQYF,TGCGCCAGCAGCCTCGGACTAGCGGACAGCCAAGAGACCCAGTACTTC,TRBJ2-5,TRBV4-1,few,TRBD2
CASSEGSYGYTF,TGTGCCAGCAGTGAGGGAAGCTATGGCTACACCTTC,TRBJ1-2,TRBV9,once,NA
CASSSGQGSGQPQHF,TGTGCCAGCAGTTCGGGACAGGGGAGCGGTCAGCCCCAGCATTTT,TRBJ1-5,TRBV27,NA,TRBD1
CASSLTVVGNQPQHF,TGTGCCAGCAGCTTAACGGTGGTCGGCAATCAGCCCCAGCATTTT,TRBJ1-5,TRBV7-2,few,NA
CASSRQITGELFF,TGTGCCAGTAGTAGACAGATCACCGGGGAGCTGTTTTTT,TRBJ2-2,TRBV19,NA,NA
CASSRGEKAGYTF,TGTGCCAGCAGCCGTGGAGAGAAAGCTGGCTACACCTTC,TRBJ1-2,TRBV7-9,NA,NA
CASSLTAPNYGYTF,TGCGCCAGCAGCTTAACAGCCCCTAACTATGGCTACACCTTC,TRBJ1-2,TRBV5-1,NA,NA
CASTMNTGELFF,TGTGCCAGCACCATGAACACCGGGGAGCTGTTTTTT,TRBJ2-2,TRBV12-3/TRBV12-4,NA,NA
CASTGATDTQYF,TGTGCCAGTACAGGGGCCACAGATACGCAGTATTTT,TRBJ2-3,TRBV19,NA,NA
CASSFGLTNEKLFF,TGTGCTAGTTCGTTTGGGCTAACTAATGAAAAACTGTTTTTT,TRBJ1-4,TRBV12-5,NA,NA
CASSISGQGLSPLHF,TGTGCCAGTAGTATTTCGGGACAGGGGTTGTCACCCCTCCACTTT,TRBJ1-6,TRBV19,NA,TRBD1
CASSLGHGTGPSPLHF,TGTGCCAGCAGCTTAGGGCATGGGACAGGGCCTTCACCCCTCCACTTT,TRBJ1-6,TRBV11-2,once,TRBD1
CASSVGGGAGELFF,TGTGCCAGCAGTGTCGGGGGGGGAGCCGGGGAGCTGTTTTTT,TRBJ2-2,TRBV11-3,NA,TRBD2
CASRPGTAEKLFF,TGTGCCAGCCGGCCCGGGACAGCCGAAAAACTGTTTTTT,TRBJ1-4,TRBV2,NA,TRBD1